This T cell receptor beta chain was observed in a study of metastatic and nonmetastatic thyroid tumors. Study summary: From malignant and benign thyroid patients, repertoires in blood and in tumor or nodule tissue were compared.

No patient received treatment before thyroid surgery. CDR1 and CDR2 from the germline V gene are SGHNT and YENEEA. The CDR3 is 14 amino acids. Trimming removed 3 bases at V and 5 bases at J, with 12 bases between. TCRdb recomputed clones from the PCR reads via MiXCR. The table records around 89,000 clones, about 15% of them present only once. About this clone itself: The antigen is unknown.

Study observations and caveats: Reported TCR beta diversity, measured in blood and tumor, was significantly higher for malignant thyroid tumors than for benign nodules.

V gene TRBV11-3 combines with J gene TRBJ2-3; D might be TRBD2 (6 bases). The source material was blood. This receptor was identified in a female donor with papillary thyroid cancer or a benign thyroid nodule (not recorded which). Some clones in this sample may be carry-over from other donors' samples. The CDR3: CASSFSGAVDTQYF. The DNA of the CDR3 is TGTGCCAGCAGCTTTTCGGGAGCGGTAGATACGCAGTATTTT. Using reference TRBV11-3 and TRBJ2-3 for the parts outside the CDR3, the full variable domain is EAGVVQSPRYKIIEKKQPVAFWCNPISGHNTLYWYLQNLGQGPELLIRYENEEAVDDSQLPKDRFSAERLKGVDSTLKIQPAELGDSAVYLCASSFSGAVDTQYFGPGTRLTVL.